This T cell receptor (beta chain) was sequenced for a study of cytomegalovirus exposure and HLA in healthy donors. Whole-study context: Early released data comprised about 90 million unique TCRs from HLA-typed donors. General observations from the study: Using the classifier, cytomegalovirus status was reportedly diagnosed with high specificity and sensitivity. A later analysis reportedly identified an Asian-associated ancestry cluster as carrying fewer N-insertions than the roughly 700-donor mean. In vitro data verified three CMV-associated chains as specific for CMV antigens.

Germline V gene data show CDR1 as SGHDT and CDR2 as YYEEEE. The CDR3 runs 12 residues. Trimming removed 0 bases at V and 3 bases at J, with 3 bases between. A note on this clone: The target antigen is unknown.

The PCR contained 60 Vbeta and 13 Jbeta primers. Some clones are missing from TCRdb's copy, which holds only in-frame ones; the method was immunoSEQ multiplex PCR. This table holds approximately 170,000 clones, around 75% found once. This TCR was sampled from a male donor in good health and CMV-seronegative. The chain is built from TRBV5-6 and TRBJ2-5; no definite D call. Sequencing input: PBMCs. The CDR3: CASSLAKETQYF. Here the CDR3 DNA reads TGTGCCAGCAGCTTGGCCAAAGAGACCCAGTACTTC.